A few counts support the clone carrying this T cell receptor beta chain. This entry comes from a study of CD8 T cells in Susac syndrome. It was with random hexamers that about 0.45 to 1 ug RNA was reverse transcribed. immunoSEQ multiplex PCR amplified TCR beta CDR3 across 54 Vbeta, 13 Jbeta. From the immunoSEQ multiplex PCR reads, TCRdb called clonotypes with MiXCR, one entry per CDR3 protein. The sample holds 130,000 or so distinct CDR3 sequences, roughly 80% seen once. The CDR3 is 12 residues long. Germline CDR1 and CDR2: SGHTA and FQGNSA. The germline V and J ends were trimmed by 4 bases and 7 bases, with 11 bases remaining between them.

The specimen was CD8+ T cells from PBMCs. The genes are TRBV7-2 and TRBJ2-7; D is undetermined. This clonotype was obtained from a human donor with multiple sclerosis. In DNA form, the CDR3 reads TGTGCCAGCAGCTATCCAGGTTCGGAGCAGTACTTC. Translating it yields CASSYPGSEQYF.